Sequencing of this T cell receptor beta chain was carried out in a study of cytomegalovirus exposure and HLA in healthy donors. The ends were cut back, 1 base at V and 0 bases at J, with 13 bases in the middle. This CDR3 contains 17 residues. Germline assignment: CDR1 LNHNV and CDR2 YYDKDF (reference sequence). The PCR had 60 Vbeta and 13 Jbeta primers. Original methodology: Counted up in a later analysis, unique TCR beta chains came to 65 million to 80 million, with around 11 million shared. Sequenced by immunoSEQ multiplex PCR; TCRdb stores in-frame clones only, minus some. V and J calls plus clone size are reproduced from that table; the DNA served to infer D and trimming. The table lists around 130,000 clones, 66% of them singletons.

The sample was PBMCs. This sequence was found in a man aged 18 to 29 in good health and CMV-seronegative. The chain uses TRBV15 and TRBJ2-1; D is perhaps TRBD2 (5 bases). Written as DNA, the CDR3 is TGTGCCACCAGCAGAGCAATTCAGCGGAGCTCCTACAATGAGCAGTTCTTC. Translating it yields CATSRAIQRSSYNEQFF.